These T cell receptor beta chains were read from a single sample in a study of cytomegalovirus exposure and HLA in healthy donors. The data were produced by immunoSEQ multiplex PCR, yet TCRdb's version contains in-frame clones alone and is incomplete. This table holds around 99,000 clones, roughly 71% found once. Specimen: PBMCs. The receptors derive from a woman in her 70s in good health and CMV-seropositive. Both conserved end residues are part of each CDR3. Fields, in order: J gene, clone size, V gene, D gene, CDR3 protein, CDR3 DNA. D genes are given only for firm matches. Where a row states a size, it is once, few, many or the class of an expanded clone; other rows omit it.

TRBJ1-5 | . | TRBV23-1 | . | CASSRTIQPYQPQHF | TGCGCCAGCAGTCGGACAATCCAGCCCTATCAGCCCCAGCATTTT
TRBJ1-5 | . | TRBV9 | TRBD1 | CASSPPDRGLGNQPQHF | TGTGCCAGCAGCCCCCCGGACAGGGGGCTCGGCAATCAGCCCCAGCATTTT
TRBJ2-3 | once | TRBV21-1 | . | CASSRTSGVAQITDTQYF | TGTGCCAGCAGTCGGACTAGCGGGGTGGCCCAAATAACAGATACGCAGTATTTT
TRBJ1-2 | . | TRBV29-1 | . | CSVNKGGANYGYTF | TGCAGCGTCAACAAGGGGGGGGCTAACTATGGCTACACCTTC
TRBJ2-1 | once | TRBV6-1 | TRBD2 | CAIRGEGRNEQFF | TGTGCCATCCGAGGGGAGGGGCGCAATGAGCAGTTCTTC
TRBJ2-2 | . | TRBV11-2 | TRBD2 | CASSLTGGISNTGELFF | TGTGCCAGCAGCTTAACGGGGGGTATCTCGAACACCGGGGAGCTGTTTTTT
TRBJ1-5 | . | TRBV5-1 | . | CASSPGFGPQHF | TGCGCCAGCAGCCCGGGGTTCGGACCCCAGCATTTT
TRBJ2-7 | . | TRBV4-3 | TRBD2 | CASSQNLAGTYEQYF | TGCGCCAGCAGCCAAAACCTAGCGGGGACCTACGAGCAGTACTTC
TRBJ2-3 | . | TRBV19 | TRBD1 | CASSSPTGASTDTQYF | TGTGCCAGTAGTTCCCCTACAGGGGCCAGCACAGATACGCAGTATTTT
TRBJ1-6 | . | TRBV30 | TRBD1 | CAWSVPPGGNSPLHF | TGTGCCTGGAGTGTACCCCCAGGGGGGAATTCACCCCTCCACTTT
TRBJ2-3 | . | TRBV2 | TRBD2 | CARTVAGGPKDTQYF | TGTGCCAGGACGGTAGCGGGGGGGCCAAAAGATACGCAGTATTTT
TRBJ1-1 | . | TRBV29-1 | . | CSVGTAEAFF | TGCAGCGTTGGGACAGCTGAAGCTTTCTTT
TRBJ2-3 | . | TRBV6-4 | TRBD2 | CASSEQRGVTDTQYF | TGTGCCAGCAGTGAGCAGCGGGGGGTCACAGATACGCAGTATTTT
TRBJ2-7 | . | TRBV12-2 | . | CASRLESRGCYEQYF | TGTGCAAGTCGCTTAGAATCCCGGGGATGCTACGAGCAGTACTTC
TRBJ1-6 | . | TRBV2 | . | CASRPVPNSPLHF | TGTGCCAGCAGGCCAGTCCCAAATTCACCCCTCCACTTT
TRBJ1-6 | . | TRBV4-3 | . | CASSQDLVTDDLSLHF | TGCGCCAGCAGCCAAGATCTCGTGACAGACGATTTATCCCTCCACTTT
TRBJ2-6 | . | TRBV7-8 | . | CASSFAALGANVLTF | TGTGCCAGCAGCTTCGCGGCGCTTGGGGCCAACGTCCTGACTTTC
TRBJ1-2 | . | TRBV27 | TRBD1 | CASSPGTGGAVGPGYTF | TGTGCCAGCAGTCCGGGGACAGGGGGCGCGGTAGGTCCTGGCTACACCTTC
TRBJ1-3 | few | TRBV29-1 | . | CSVTPGISGNTIYF | TGCAGCGTTACCCCAGGCATCTCTGGAAACACCATATATTTT
TRBJ2-2 | few | TRBV6-5 | . | CASSYERYTGELFF | TGTGCCAGCAGTTACGAGAGGTACACCGGGGAGCTGTTTTTT
TRBJ1-6 | . | TRBV4-3 | . | CASSQEPVSYNSPLHF | TGCGCCAGCAGCCAAGAGCCAGTCTCCTATAATTCACCCCTCCACTTT
TRBJ2-1 | . | TRBV19 | . | CASSISQGSVGEQFF | TGTGCCAGTAGTATTTCACAGGGAAGTGTAGGTGAGCAGTTCTTC
TRBJ1-2 | . | TRBV6-1 | . | CASSEHSYGYTF | TGTGCCAGCAGTGAGCACAGCTATGGCTACACCTTC
TRBJ2-3 | . | TRBV29-1 | . | CSVEGGTSTDTQYF | TGCAGCGTTGAAGGCGGGACTAGCACAGATACGCAGTATTTT
TRBJ2-7 | . | TRBV10-3 | TRBD2 | CATLLAGAYEQYF | TGTGCCACGCTTCTAGCGGGGGCATACGAGCAGTACTTC
TRBJ2-5 | . | TRBV30 | . | CAWSVGLLSGFYF | TGTGCCTGGAGTGTAGGGCTCCTCTCGGGGTTTTACTTC
TRBJ1-2 | . | TRBV10-3 | . | CAITQRQGTGGYTF | TGTGCCATCACCCAAAGGCAGGGAACGGGTGGCTACACCTTC
TRBJ2-5 | . | TRBV27 | TRBD2 | CASRGTGRDTQYF | TGTGCCAGCAGAGGAACGGGGAGGGATACCCAGTACTTC
TRBJ2-3 | . | TRBV30 | TRBD2 | CAWNPGGPDTQYF | TGTGCCTGGAACCCGGGGGGGCCAGATACGCAGTATTTT
TRBJ2-4 | few | TRBV18 | . | CASSPEGGASNIQYF | TGTGCCAGCTCACCTGAGGGGGGGGCATCAAACATTCAGTACTTC
TRBJ2-1 | few | TRBV6-4 | TRBD2 | CASSDPTSGTYNEQFF | TGTGCCAGCAGTGACCCTACTAGCGGGACTTACAATGAGCAGTTCTTC
TRBJ2-3 | . | TRBV18 | TRBD2 | CASSVTSGVSTDTQYF | TGTGCCAGCTCCGTGACTAGCGGGGTGAGCACAGATACGCAGTATTTT
TRBJ2-1 | . | TRBV6-5 | TRBD1 | CASTGQGGIGEQFF | TGTGCCAGCACGGGACAGGGGGGAATTGGTGAGCAGTTCTTC
TRBJ1-6 | . | TRBV6-5 | . | CASSYWVENSPLHF | TGTGCCAGCAGTTACTGGGTGGAGAATTCACCCCTCCACTTT
TRBJ2-7 | . | TRBV4-1 | TRBD2 | CASSQEALALNYEQYF | TGCGCCAGCAGCCAAGAGGCACTAGCGCTGAACTACGAGCAGTACTTC
TRBJ1-5 | . | TRBV5-6 | . | CASSSKGGGSNQPQHF | TGTGCCAGCAGCTCAAAGGGGGGGGGTAGTAATCAGCCCCAGCATTTT
TRBJ1-1 | . | TRBV18 | . | CASSPSGSKDLAFF | TGTGCCAGCTCACCATCCGGGTCGAAGGATTTGGCTTTCTTT
TRBJ2-7 | few | TRBV2 | TRBD2 | CASRSLGGRAEQYF | TGTGCCAGCAGATCCTTGGGGGGGAGGGCCGAGCAGTACTTC
TRBJ2-5 | . | TRBV29-1 | TRBD2 | CSAGGETQYF | TGCAGCGCGGGGGGGGAGACCCAGTACTTC
TRBJ1-2 | medium-sized | TRBV4-1 | . | CASSQDTGLDYGYTF | TGCGCCAGCAGCCAAGATACAGGGTTGGACTATGGCTACACCTTC
TRBJ1-5 | . | TRBV7-9 | TRBD1 | CASGTNRGGNQPQHF | TGTGCCAGCGGTACTAACAGGGGAGGCAATCAGCCCCAGCATTTT
TRBJ2-7 | . | TRBV27 | . | CASSLAQAYEQYF | TGTGCCAGCAGTTTGGCACAGGCCTACGAGCAGTACTTC
TRBJ2-3 | . | TRBV6-5 | TRBD2 | CASSSPSGDTDTQYF | TGTGCCAGCAGCTCACCTAGCGGGGACACAGATACGCAGTATTTT
TRBJ1-1 | . | TRBV6-5 | TRBD1 | CASSYGQGWTEAFF | TGTGCCAGCAGTTACGGACAGGGCTGGACTGAAGCTTTCTTT
TRBJ2-7 | . | TRBV18 | . | CASSPIRGAGSHEQYF | TGTGCCAGCTCACCTATTCGCGGTGCCGGGTCCCACGAGCAGTACTTC
TRBJ1-6 | . | TRBV7-2 | . | CASSLDGLGARNSPLHF | TGTGCCAGCAGCTTAGATGGTCTGGGGGCGCGGAATTCACCCCTCCACTTT
TRBJ1-6 | . | TRBV13 | . | CASSLRTAMGSYNSPLHF | TGTGCCAGCAGCCTCCGGACAGCTATGGGCTCCTATAATTCACCCCTCCACTTT
TRBJ2-1 | few | TRBV5-6 | . | CASRYGVSSYNEQFF | TGTGCCAGCAGATACGGGGTGAGCTCCTACAATGAGCAGTTCTTC
TRBJ2-2 | . | TRBV7-2 | TRBD2 | CASSLAGLVSSGELFF | TGTGCCAGCAGCTTAGCGGGACTAGTAAGCTCCGGGGAGCTGTTTTTT
TRBJ2-6 | once | TRBV6-6 | TRBD1 | CASTPVGGPGANVLTF | TGTGCCAGCACCCCAGTAGGGGGCCCTGGGGCCAACGTCCTGACTTTC
TRBJ2-7 | once | TRBV2 | . | CAVSLQRDSYEQYF | TGTGCCGTCTCTCTTCAACGGGACTCCTACGAGCAGTACTTC
TRBJ1-5 | . | TRBV23-1 | TRBD1 | CASSPGQSNQPQHF | TGCGCCAGCAGCCCGGGACAGTCAAATCAGCCCCAGCATTTT
TRBJ1-1 | many | TRBV6-5 | . | CASTTPAGEAFF | TGTGCCAGCACCACACCCGCGGGGGAAGCTTTCTTT
TRBJ2-2 | . | TRBV5-4 | TRBD2 | CASSLELAGGNTGELFF | TGTGCCAGCAGCTTGGAACTAGCGGGGGGGAACACCGGGGAGCTGTTTTTT
TRBJ2-7 | . | TRBV30 | TRBD2 | CAWRGLAGTEQYF | TGTGCCTGGAGAGGACTAGCGGGGACCGAGCAGTACTTC